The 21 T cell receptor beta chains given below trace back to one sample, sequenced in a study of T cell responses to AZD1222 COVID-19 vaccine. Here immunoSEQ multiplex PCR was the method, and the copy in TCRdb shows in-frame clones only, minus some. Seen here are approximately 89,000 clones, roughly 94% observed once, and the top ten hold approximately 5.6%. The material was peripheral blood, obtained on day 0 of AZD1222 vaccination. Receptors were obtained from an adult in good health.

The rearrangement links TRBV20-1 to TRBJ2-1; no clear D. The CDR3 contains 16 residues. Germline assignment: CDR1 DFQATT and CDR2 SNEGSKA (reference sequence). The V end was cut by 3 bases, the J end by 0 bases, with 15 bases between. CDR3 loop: CSASERLDASYNEQFF. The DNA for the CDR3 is TGCAGTGCTAGTGAGAGGTTGGACGCCTCCTACAATGAGCAGTTCTTC.

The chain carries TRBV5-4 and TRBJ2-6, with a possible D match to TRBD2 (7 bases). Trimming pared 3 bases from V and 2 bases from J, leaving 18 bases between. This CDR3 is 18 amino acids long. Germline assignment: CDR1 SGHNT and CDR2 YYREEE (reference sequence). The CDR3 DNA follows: TGTGCCAGCAGCTACCCTGGAGGGGGGGCGGCTGGGGCCAACGTCCTGACTTTC. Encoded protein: CASSYPGGGAAGANVLTF.

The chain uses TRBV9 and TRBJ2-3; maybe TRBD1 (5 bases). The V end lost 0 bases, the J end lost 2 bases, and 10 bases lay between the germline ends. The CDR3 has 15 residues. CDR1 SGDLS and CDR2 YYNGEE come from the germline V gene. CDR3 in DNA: TGTGCCAGCAGCGTAGGGAACGGACACACAGATACGCAGTATTTT. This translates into CASSVGNGHTDTQYF.

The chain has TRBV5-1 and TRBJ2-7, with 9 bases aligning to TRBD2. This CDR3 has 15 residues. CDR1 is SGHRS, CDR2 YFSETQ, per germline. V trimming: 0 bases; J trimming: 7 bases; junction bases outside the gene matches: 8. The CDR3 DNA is TGCGCCAGCAGCTTGGTTGCGGGAGGGCCAGGAGAGCAGTACTTC. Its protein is CASSLVAGGPGEQYF.

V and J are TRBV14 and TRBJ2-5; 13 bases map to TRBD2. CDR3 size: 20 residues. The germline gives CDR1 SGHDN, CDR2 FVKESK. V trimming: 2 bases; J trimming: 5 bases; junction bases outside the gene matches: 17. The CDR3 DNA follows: TGTGCCAGCAGCCAACCTTACCCCGGGACTAGCGGGATAGGTCGTGAGACCCAGTACTTC. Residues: CASSQPYPGTSGIGRETQYF.

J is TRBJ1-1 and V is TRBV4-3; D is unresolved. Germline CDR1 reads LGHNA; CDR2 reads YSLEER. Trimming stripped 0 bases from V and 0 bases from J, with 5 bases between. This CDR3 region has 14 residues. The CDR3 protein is CASSQERVNTEAFF. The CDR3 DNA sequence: TGCGCCAGCAGCCAAGAGAGGGTGAACACTGAAGCTTTCTTT.

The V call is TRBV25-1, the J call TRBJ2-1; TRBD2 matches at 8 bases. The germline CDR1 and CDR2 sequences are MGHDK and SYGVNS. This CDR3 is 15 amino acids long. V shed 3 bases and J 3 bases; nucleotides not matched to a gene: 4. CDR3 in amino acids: CASSESSGFYNEQFF. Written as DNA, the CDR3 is TGTGCCAGCAGTGAGTCTAGCGGGTTCTACAATGAGCAGTTCTTC.

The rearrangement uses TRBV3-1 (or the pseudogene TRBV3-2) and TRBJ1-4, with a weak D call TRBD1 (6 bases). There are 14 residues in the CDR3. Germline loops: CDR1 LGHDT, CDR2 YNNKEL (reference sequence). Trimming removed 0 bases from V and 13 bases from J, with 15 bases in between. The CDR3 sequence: CASSQDRVRGRLFF. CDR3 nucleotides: TGTGCCAGCAGCCAAGATAGAGTCAGGGGAAGACTGTTTTTT.

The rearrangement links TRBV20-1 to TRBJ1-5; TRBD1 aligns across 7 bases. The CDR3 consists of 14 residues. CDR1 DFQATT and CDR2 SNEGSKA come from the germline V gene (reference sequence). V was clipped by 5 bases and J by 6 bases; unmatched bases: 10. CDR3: CSAGVTGLGQPQHF. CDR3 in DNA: TGCAGTGCTGGTGTGACAGGGCTGGGTCAGCCCCAGCATTTT.

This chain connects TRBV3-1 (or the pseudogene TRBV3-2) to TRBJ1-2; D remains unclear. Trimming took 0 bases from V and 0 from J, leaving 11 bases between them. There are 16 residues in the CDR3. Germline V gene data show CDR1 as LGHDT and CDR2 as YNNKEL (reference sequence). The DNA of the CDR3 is TGTGCCAGCAGCCAAGATTTCAGGTTAGCTAACTATGGCTACACCTTC. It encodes CASSQDFRLANYGYTF.

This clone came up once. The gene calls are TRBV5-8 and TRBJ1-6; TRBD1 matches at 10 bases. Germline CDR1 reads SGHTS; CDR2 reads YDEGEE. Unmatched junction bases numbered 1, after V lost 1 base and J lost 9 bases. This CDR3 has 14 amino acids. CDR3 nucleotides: TGTGCCAGCAGCTTGTGGACAGGGGGTTCACCCCTCCACTTT. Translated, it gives CASSLWTGGSPLHF.

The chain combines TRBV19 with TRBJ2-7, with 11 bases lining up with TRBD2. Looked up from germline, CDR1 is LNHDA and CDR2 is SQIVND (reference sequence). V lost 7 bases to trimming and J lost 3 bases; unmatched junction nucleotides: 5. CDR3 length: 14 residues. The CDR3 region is CASNTGTSGYEQYF. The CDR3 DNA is TGTGCCAGTAACACCGGGACTAGCGGCTACGAGCAGTACTTC.

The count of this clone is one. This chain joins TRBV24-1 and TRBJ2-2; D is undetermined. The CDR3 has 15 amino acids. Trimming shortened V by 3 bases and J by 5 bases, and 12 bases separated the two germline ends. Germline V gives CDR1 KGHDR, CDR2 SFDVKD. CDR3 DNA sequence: TGTGCCACCAGTGATCCCGCTTCGGCTACCGGGGAGCTGTTTTTT. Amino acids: CATSDPASATGELFF.

CDR3 residues: CASSLAPVIGEQFF. CDR3 coding DNA: TGTGCCAGCAGCTTAGCACCGGTCATCGGTGAGCAGTTCTTC. The chain employs TRBV7-8 and TRBJ2-1, with D unclear. V was clipped by 0 bases and J by 9 bases, with 12 bases between them. The CDR3 extends over 14 amino acids. Germline V gene lookup returns CDR1 SGHVS and CDR2 FQNEAQ.

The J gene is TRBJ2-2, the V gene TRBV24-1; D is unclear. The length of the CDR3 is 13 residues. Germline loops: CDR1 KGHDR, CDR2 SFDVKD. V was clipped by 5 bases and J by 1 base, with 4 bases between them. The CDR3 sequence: CATSVLNTGELFF. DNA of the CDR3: TGTGCCACCAGTGTATTGAACACCGGGGAGCTGTTTTTT.

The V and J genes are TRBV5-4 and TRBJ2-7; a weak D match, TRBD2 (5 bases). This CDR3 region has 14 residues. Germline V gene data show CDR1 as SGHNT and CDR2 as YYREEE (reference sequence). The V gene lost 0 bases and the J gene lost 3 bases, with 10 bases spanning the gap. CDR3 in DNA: TGTGCCAGCAGCTTGGGAGGGATAAACTACGAGCAGTACTTC. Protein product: CASSLGGINYEQYF.

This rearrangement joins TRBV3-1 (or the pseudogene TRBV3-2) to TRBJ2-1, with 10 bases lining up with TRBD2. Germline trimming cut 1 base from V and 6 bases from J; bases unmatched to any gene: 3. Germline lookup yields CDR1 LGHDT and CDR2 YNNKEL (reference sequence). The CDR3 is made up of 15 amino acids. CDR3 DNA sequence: TGTGCCAGCAGCCAAGGGCTAGCGGGAGCCAATGAGCAGTTCTTC. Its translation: CASSQGLAGANEQFF.

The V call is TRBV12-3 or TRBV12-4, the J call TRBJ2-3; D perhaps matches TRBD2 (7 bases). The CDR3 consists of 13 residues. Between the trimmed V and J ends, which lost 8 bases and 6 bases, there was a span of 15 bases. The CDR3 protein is CASGGGSGDTQYF. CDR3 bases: TGTGCCAGCGGGGGCGGGAGTGGGGATACGCAGTATTTT.

CDR3 in amino acids: CASSQDFEGRYTF. The CDR3 region has the DNA TGCGCCAGCAGCCAAGATTTCGAGGGACGCTACACCTTC. The chain links TRBV4-1 to TRBJ1-2; D is perhaps TRBD1 (5 bases). Trimming shortened V by 0 bases and J by 9 bases, and 11 bases separated the two germline ends. Germline assignment: CDR1 MGHRA and CDR2 YSYEKL. The length of the CDR3 is 13 residues.

Here the CDR3 DNA reads TGTGCCATCAGACAGGATGCTAACTATGGCTACACCTTC. It specifies CAIRQDANYGYTF. This chain connects TRBV10-3 to TRBJ1-2; D may be TRBD1 (5 bases). Germline CDR1 is ENHRY and CDR2 is SYGVKD. This CDR3 region has 13 residues. V shed 6 bases and J shed 0 bases, with 8 bases lying between them.

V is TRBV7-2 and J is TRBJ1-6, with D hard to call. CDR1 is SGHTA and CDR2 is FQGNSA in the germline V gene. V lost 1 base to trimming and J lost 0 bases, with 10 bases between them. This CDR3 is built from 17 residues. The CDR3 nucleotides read TGTGCCAGCAGCTTAGTCAGGTCGAGCTCCTATAATTCACCCCTCCACTTT. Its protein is CASSLVRSSSYNSPLHF.